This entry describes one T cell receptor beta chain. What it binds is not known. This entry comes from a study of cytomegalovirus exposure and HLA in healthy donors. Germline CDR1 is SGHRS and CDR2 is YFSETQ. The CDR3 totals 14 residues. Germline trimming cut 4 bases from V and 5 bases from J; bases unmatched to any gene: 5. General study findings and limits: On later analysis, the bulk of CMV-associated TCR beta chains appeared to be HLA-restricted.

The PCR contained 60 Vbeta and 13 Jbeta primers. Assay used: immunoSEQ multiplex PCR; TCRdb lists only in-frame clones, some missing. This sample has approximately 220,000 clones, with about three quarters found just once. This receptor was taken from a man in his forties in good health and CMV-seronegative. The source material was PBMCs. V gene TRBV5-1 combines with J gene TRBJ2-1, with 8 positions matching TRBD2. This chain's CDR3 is CASSPTSVNNEQFF. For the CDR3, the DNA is TGCGCCAGCAGCCCGACTAGCGTAAACAATGAGCAGTTCTTC.